This T cell receptor beta chain was captured in a study of OX40 agonist ivuxolimab in advanced cancers. Assay used: immunoSEQ multiplex PCR; TCRdb lists only in-frame clones, some missing. This table has 44,000 or so clones, less than 90% appearing once. Germline loops: CDR1 KGHSH, CDR2 LQKENI. J lost 7 bases, V lost 5 bases, and 5 bases had no gene match. The CDR3 contains 13 residues. This TCR was sampled from an adult with an advanced solid tumor such as melanoma, head and neck, liver or kidney cancer. The J gene is TRBJ2-7, the V gene TRBV18, with 10 positions matching TRBD1. Sequenced here: CD4+ or CD8+ T cells sorted from blood, sampled in a trial of the OX40 agonist ivuxolimab. The CDR3 here is CASSLGQGGEQYF. The CDR3 DNA reads TGTGCCAGCTCATTAGGACAGGGGGGTGAGCAGTACTTC.